This T cell receptor (beta chain) was profiled in a study of blood T cells in healthy people across ages. The study's findings and limits: Not knowing donor CMV status may have confounded expanded clonotype changes. With naive T cell percentage, TCR beta diversity showed a strong correlation.

Primed by a sample-barcoded 5' primer and a J-beta primer mix, a second PCR proceeded for 7 to 11 cycles. TCRdb itself ran the 5' RACE reads through MiXCR, one entry per CDR3 protein. The sample consists of roughly 800,000 distinct CDR3 sequences, 58% of them appearing once. Regarding this clonotype: Its antigen is as yet unknown.

With V trimmed by 5 bases and J by 3 bases, 5 bases remained unmatched. Germline V gene data show CDR1 as SGHAT and CDR2 as FQDESV (reference sequence). This CDR3 is 16 amino acids long. Samples each had at least 6 micrograms of total RNA extracted. Sequencing was performed on blood. The chain joins TRBV11-1 to TRBJ2-1; 12 bases are a match to TRBD2. The receptor was derived from a man aged 25 to 45 in good health. The CDR3 loop reads CASSRLAGDNYNEQFF. CDR3 sequence (DNA): TGTGCCAGCAGCAGACTAGCGGGAGACAACTACAATGAGCAGTTCTTC.